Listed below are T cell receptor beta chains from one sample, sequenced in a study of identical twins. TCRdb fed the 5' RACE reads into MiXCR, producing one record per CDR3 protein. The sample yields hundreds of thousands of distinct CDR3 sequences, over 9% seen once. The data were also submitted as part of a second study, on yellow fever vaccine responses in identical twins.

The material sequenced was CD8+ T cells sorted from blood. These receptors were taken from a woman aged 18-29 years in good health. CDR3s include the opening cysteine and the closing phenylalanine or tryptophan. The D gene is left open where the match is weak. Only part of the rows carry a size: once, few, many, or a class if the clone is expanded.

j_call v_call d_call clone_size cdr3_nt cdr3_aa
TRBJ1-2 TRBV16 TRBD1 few TGTGCCAGCAGCCCCGGACGACAGGGGCTGTATGGCTACACCTTC CASSPGRQGLYGYTF
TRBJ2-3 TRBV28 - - TGTGCCAGCAGTTTGTGGACTAGCACAGATACGCAGTATTTT CASSLWTSTDTQYF
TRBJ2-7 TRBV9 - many TGTGCCAGCAGCGTAGAGGACAACTACGAGCAGTACTTC CASSVEDNYEQYF
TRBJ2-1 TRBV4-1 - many TGCGCCAGCAGCCAAGAATGGGTCGATGAGCAGTTCTTC CASSQEWVDEQFF
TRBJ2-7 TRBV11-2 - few TGTGCCAGCAGCTTTAGCCATAAACCAACCTACGAGCAGTACTTC CASSFSHKPTYEQYF
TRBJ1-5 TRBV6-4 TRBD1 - TGTGCCAGCAGTGGGGGACAGGGGAGCAATCAGCCCCAGCATTTT CASSGGQGSNQPQHF
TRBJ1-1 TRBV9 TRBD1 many TGTGCCAGCAGCGGAGGGGGCGCTGAAGCTTTCTTT CASSGGGAEAFF
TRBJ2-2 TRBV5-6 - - TGTGCCATGAGCCCCGGGCTCCCCGGGGAGCTGTTTTTT CAMSPGLPGELFF
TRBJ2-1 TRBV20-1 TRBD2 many TGCAGTGCTAGAGAAAGGGGGGCTAGCGGGAGGTGGTACGATGAGCAGTTCTTC CSARERGASGRWYDEQFF
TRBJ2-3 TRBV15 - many TGTGCCACCAGCAGAGATAGGCGTTTCACAGATACGCAGTATTTT CATSRDRRFTDTQYF
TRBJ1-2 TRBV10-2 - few TGCGCCAGCAGTTCTGGCAGCTATGGCTACACCTTC CASSSGSYGYTF
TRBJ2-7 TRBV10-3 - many TGTGCCATCAGTGATCACGGGAGCTCCTACGAGCAGTACTTC CAISDHGSSYEQYF
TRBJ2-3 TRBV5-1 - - TGCGCCAGCAGCTTGGGTGTTGGGGGAAGCACAGATACGCAGTATTTT CASSLGVGGSTDTQYF
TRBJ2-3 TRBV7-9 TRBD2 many TGTGCCAGCAGCCCTCCCGGGGGGGCGTTGGATACGCAGTATTTT CASSPPGGALDTQYF
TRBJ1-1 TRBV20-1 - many TGCAGTTCTAAGGGGGGGGATACTGAAGCTTTCTTT CSSKGGDTEAFF
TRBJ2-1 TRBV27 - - TGTGCCAGCAGTTGGGATGCCTACAATGAGCAGTTCTTC CASSWDAYNEQFF
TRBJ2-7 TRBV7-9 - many TGTGCCAGCAGCTTGGGGGCCCCATCTTACTACGAGCAGTACTTC CASSLGAPSYYEQYF
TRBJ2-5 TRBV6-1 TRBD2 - TGTGCCAGCAGCATACTAGCGGGGGGGCAAGAGACCCAGTACTTC CASSILAGGQETQYF
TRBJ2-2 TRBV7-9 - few TGTGCCAGCAGCTTACGGGCCCCCGGGGAGCTGTTTTTT CASSLRAPGELFF
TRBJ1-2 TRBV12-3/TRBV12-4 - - TGTGCCAGCAGTTTGGCAACTAACTATGGCTACACCTTC CASSLATNYGYTF
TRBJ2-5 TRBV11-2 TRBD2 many TGTGCCAGCAGCTTAGCCCGGACTAGCGGGAGATTTGTGACCCAGTACTTC CASSLARTSGRFVTQYF
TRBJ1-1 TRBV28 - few TGTGCCAGCAGTTTCCTAGGGTATGGGGACACTGAAGCTTTCTTT CASSFLGYGDTEAFF
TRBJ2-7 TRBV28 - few TGTGCCAGCAGCGCAGCAGGGAGCTACGAGCAGTACTTC CASSAAGSYEQYF
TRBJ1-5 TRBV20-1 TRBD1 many TGCAGTGCTAGAGATTCCGGACAGGGGCATCAGCCCCAGCATTTT CSARDSGQGHQPQHF
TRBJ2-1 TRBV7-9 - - TGTGCCAGCAGCCTAAGCGGGCTGACCTACAATGAGCAGTTCTTC CASSLSGLTYNEQFF
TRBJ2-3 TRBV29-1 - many TGCAGCGTTGAAGATTTGGACGCAAGATACACAGATACGCAGTATTTT CSVEDLDARYTDTQYF
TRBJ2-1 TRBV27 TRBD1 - TGTGCCAGCAGTCCCCGGGGGACAGGGAATGACAATGAGCAGTTCTTC CASSPRGTGNDNEQFF
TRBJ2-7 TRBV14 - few TGTGCCAGCAGCCAAGGGCAGACCCCCTACGAGCAGTACTTC CASSQGQTPYEQYF
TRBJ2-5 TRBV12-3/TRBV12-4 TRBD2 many TGTGCCAGCAGTCCGGGGGGTCACCAAGAGACCCAGTACTTC CASSPGGHQETQYF
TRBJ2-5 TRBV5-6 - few TGTGCCAGCAGCTCTGTGTTTAAAAGGAGGGAGACCCAGTACTTC CASSSVFKRRETQYF
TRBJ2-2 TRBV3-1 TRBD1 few TGTGCCAGCAGCTTATGGACAGGGGCTTACACCGGGGAGCTGTTTTTT CASSLWTGAYTGELFF
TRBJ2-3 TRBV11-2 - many TGTGCCAGCAGCTCCGACACCACCGGGACCCCGAGCACAGATACGCAGTATTTT CASSSDTTGTPSTDTQYF
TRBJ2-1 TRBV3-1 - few TGTGCCAGCAGCCCGGAGTTTACGAACAATGAGCAGTTCTTC CASSPEFTNNEQFF
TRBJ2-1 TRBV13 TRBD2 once TGTGCCAGCACCAGCGGGGGGTCCTACAATGAGCAGTTCTTC CASTSGGSYNEQFF
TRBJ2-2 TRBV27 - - TGTGCCAGCAGTTTATTGGAACGGGTCCCTTGGGGGGAGCTGTTTTTT CASSLLERVPWGELFF
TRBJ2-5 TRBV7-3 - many TGTGCCAGCAGCTCATCCTGGGAGACCCAGTACTTC CASSSSWETQYF
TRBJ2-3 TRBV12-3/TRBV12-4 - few TGTGCCAGCAGTGGGCAGGGGTTGGATACGCAGTATTTT CASSGQGLDTQYF
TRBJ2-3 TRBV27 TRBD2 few TGTGCCAGCAGTTCGGGGGGTAACACAGATACGCAGTATTTT CASSSGGNTDTQYF
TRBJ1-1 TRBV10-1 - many TGCGCCAGCAGTGAGTCGATAGGACTTACGAGGGAAGACGACACTGAAGCTTTCTTT CASSESIGLTREDDTEAFF
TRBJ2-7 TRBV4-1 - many TGCGCCAGCAGCCAAGGCCTCGACTACGAGCAGTACTTC CASSQGLDYEQYF
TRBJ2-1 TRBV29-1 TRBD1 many TGCAGCGTCCTGGCCGGGACAGGGGTCAATGAGCAGTTCTTC CSVLAGTGVNEQFF
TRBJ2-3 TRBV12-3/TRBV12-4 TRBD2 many TGTGCCAGCAGCGCTACTAGCGGGGGGGCAGGTGATACGCAGTATTTT CASSATSGGAGDTQYF
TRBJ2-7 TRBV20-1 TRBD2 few TGCAGTGCCATAGCGGGTCTCGAATCATCCTACGAGCAGTACTTC CSAIAGLESSYEQYF
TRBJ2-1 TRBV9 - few TGTGCCAGCAGCCATGGAGCGCAGAACTACAATGAGCAGTTCTTC CASSHGAQNYNEQFF
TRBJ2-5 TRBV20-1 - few TGCAGTGCTGAGGGACTTGCTGTACCAAGAGAGACCCAGTACTTC CSAEGLAVPRETQYF
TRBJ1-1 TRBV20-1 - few TGCAGTGCAAGGGACGGAAAGAACACTGAAGCTTTCTTT CSARDGKNTEAFF
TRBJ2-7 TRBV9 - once TGTGCCAGCAGCGCCCGGGACGTCACCTACGAGCAGTACTTC CASSARDVTYEQYF
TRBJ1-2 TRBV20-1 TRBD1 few TGCAGTGCCGACTCAGACAGGGACTATGGCTACACCTTC CSADSDRDYGYTF
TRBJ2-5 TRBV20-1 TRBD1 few TGCAGTGCTGGACTCGGGACAGCCCTAGAGACCCAGTACTTC CSAGLGTALETQYF
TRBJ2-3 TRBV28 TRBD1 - TGTGCCAGCATCTTCGACAGGGGGTCAGATACGCAGTATTTT CASIFDRGSDTQYF
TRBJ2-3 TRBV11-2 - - TGTGCCAGCAGATCCGCCTTGTTCGGCACAGATACGCAGTATTTT CASRSALFGTDTQYF
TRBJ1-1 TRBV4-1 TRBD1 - TGCGCCAGCAGCCGCGGGACAGGGGGCTTCGGCACTGAAGCTTTCTTT CASSRGTGGFGTEAFF
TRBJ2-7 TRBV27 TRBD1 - TGTGCCAGCAGTACAGGGGGCTACGAGCAGTACTTC CASSTGGYEQYF
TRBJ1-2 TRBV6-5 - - TGTGCCAGCAGTTACGTGAGGGGCCAGGAGGGCTACACCTTC CASSYVRGQEGYTF
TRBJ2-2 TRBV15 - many TGTGCCACCAGCACGTCTAGTTTGGATAGCGGGGAGCTGTTTTTT CATSTSSLDSGELFF
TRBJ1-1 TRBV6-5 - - TGTGCCAGCAGTTACTCTGCAGGCAGTTGGGCTGAAGCTTTCTTT CASSYSAGSWAEAFF
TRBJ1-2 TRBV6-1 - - TGTGCCAGCAGTGAAGAGGGTAACTATGGCTACACCTTC CASSEEGNYGYTF